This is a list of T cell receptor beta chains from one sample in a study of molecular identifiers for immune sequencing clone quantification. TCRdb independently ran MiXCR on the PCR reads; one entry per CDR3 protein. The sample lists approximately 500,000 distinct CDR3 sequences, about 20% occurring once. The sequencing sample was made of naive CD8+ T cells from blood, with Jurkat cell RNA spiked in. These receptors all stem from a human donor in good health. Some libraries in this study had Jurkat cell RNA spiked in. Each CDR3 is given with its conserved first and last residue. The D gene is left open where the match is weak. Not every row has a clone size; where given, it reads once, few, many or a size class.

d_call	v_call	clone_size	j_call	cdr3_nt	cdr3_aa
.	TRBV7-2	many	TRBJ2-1	TGTGCCAGCAGCCATGGACGAAGGACTACCGATAATGAGCAGTTCTTC	CASSHGRRTTDNEQFF
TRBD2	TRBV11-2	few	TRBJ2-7	TGTGCCAGCAGCAAACCCAGTGGGGGGGAGGCCACCTACGAGCAGTACTTC	CASSKPSGGEATYEQYF
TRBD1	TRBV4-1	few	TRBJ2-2	TGCGCCAGCAGCCAAGTGGACAGGGGGAACACCGGGGAGCTGTTTTTT	CASSQVDRGNTGELFF
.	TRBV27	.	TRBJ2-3	TGTGCCAGCAGCATTCTCCGTAGCGGGCCCCTAGCACAGGGTACGCAGTATTTT	CASSILRSGPLAQGTQYF
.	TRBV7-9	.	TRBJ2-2	TGTGCCAGCAGCTTAGTGCTCCCCGGTACCGGGGAGCTGTTTTTT	CASSLVLPGTGELFF
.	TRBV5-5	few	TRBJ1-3	TGTGCCAGCAGCGTGCCCCTGTCCGGCGCCAACATCTCTGGAAACACCATATATTTT	CASSVPLSGANISGNTIYF
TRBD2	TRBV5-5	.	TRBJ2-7	TGTGCCAGCAGCTTGGCCGATAGCGGGAGCTACGAGCAGTACTTC	CASSLADSGSYEQYF
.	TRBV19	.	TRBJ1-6	TGTGCCAGTACCTCAGGCTTTAATTCACCCCTCCACTTT	CASTSGFNSPLHF
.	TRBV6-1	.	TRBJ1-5	TGTGCCAGCAGTGATCCCCTCGGGGGGGGTGAGGGCAATCAGCCCCAGCATTTT	CASSDPLGGGEGNQPQHF
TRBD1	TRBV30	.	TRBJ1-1	TGTGCCTGGAAGAGGACAGGGAACACTGAAGCTTTCTTT	CAWKRTGNTEAFF
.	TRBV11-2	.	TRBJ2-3	TGTGCCAGCAGCTTGACAACTTTCACAGATACGCAGTATTTT	CASSLTTFTDTQYF
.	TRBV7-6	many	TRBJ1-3	TGTGCCAGCAGCCCCAACCCACAGGGCAACCGTGGAAACACCATATATTTT	CASSPNPQGNRGNTIYF
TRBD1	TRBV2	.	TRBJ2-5	TGTGCCAGCAGTTGGACAGGGGATGAGGGAGAGACCCAGCACTTC	CASSWTGDEGETQHF
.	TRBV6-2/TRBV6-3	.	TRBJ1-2	TGTGCCAGCAGTTACCTTTCCGGGGGAAGAGGCTATGGCTACACCTTC	CASSYLSGGRGYGYTF
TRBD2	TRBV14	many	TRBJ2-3	TGTGCCAGCAGCCAAGAAAATAGCGGGAAGGGCACAGATACGCAGTATTTT	CASSQENSGKGTDTQYF
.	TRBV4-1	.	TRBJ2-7	TGCGCCAGCAGCCAAGATTTCGACGGTATAACCTACGAGCAGTACTTC	CASSQDFDGITYEQYF
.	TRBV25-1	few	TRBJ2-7	TGTGCCAGCAGTGACTATAGGAGCTCCTACGAGCAGTACTTC	CASSDYRSSYEQYF
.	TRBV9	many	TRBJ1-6	TGTGCCAGCAGCGTAGACAGGGACCATAATTCACCCCTCCACTTT	CASSVDRDHNSPLHF
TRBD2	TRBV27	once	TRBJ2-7	TGTGCCAGCAACCCGGGGGGGTCCTCCTACGAGCAGTACTTC	CASNPGGSSYEQYF
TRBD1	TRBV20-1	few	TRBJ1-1	TGCAGTGCTAGAGATTGGGACAGGCCCGATGAAGCTTTCTTT	CSARDWDRPDEAFF
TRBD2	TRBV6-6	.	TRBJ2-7	TGTGCCAGCAGTTATATCTCCGGGACTAGCGGGGGACTAAACGAGCAGTACTTC	CASSYISGTSGGLNEQYF
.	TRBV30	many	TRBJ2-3	TGTGCCTGGACAGGAATCACAGATACGCAGTATTTT	CAWTGITDTQYF
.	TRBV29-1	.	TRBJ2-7	TGCAGCGTCCCCGTGATGCCAGGGAACTCCTACGAGCAGTACTTC	CSVPVMPGNSYEQYF
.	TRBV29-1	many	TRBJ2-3	TGCAGCGTTGCGTTAGCGAGCACAGATACGCAGTATTTT	CSVALASTDTQYF
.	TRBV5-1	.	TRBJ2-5	TGCGCCAGCAGCGCCCCGTTACGGGAGAGCCAAGAGACCCAGTACTTC	CASSAPLRESQETQYF
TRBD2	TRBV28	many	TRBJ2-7	TGTGCCAGCAGTGGACTAGCGGCCTACGAGCAGTACTTC	CASSGLAAYEQYF
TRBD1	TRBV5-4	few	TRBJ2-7	TGTGCCAGCAGCTTGGAGGGGGCGGTCGAGCAGTACTTC	CASSLEGAVEQYF
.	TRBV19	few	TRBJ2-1	TGTGCCAGTAGTATGGGTTTCCCGGGAGAGCAGTTCTTC	CASSMGFPGEQFF
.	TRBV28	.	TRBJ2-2	TGTGCCAGCAGTTCGAGGGGGGCGCGCACCGGGGAGCTGCTTTTT	CASSSRGARTGELLF
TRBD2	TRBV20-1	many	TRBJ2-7	TGCAGTGCTGCACGTAGCCCTTATGAGCGGGGAAGCTCCTACGAGCAGTACTTC	CSAARSPYERGSSYEQYF
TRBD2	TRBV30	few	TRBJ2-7	TGTGTGCGGCTAGCGGGAAACTACGAGCAGTACTTC	CVRLAGNYEQYF
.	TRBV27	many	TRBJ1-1	TGTGCCAGCAGTTCCCTAGACCGACTTGTGAACACTGAAGCTTTCTTT	CASSSLDRLVNTEAFF
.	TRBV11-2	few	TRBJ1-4	TGTGCCAGCAGCTTAGATATTTGGGGTCCGAATGAAAAACTGTTTTTT	CASSLDIWGPNEKLFF
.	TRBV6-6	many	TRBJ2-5	TGTGCCAGCAGACAACAAGAGACCCAGTACTTC	CASRQQETQYF
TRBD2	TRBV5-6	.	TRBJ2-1	TGTGCCAGCAGCCCGGGACTAGCGGAGCTCTACAATGAGCAGTTCTTC	CASSPGLAELYNEQFF
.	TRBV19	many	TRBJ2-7	TGTGCCAGTAGTATATTGGGAACCGGCTACGAGCAGTACTTC	CASSILGTGYEQYF
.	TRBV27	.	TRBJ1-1	TGTGCCAGCAGTCCCCAGGGGTTCAACACTGAAGCTTTCTTT	CASSPQGFNTEAFF
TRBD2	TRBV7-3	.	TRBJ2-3	TGTGCCAGCAGCTTGGACAGGACTAGCGGGAGTCAGGATACGCGGTATTTT	CASSLDRTSGSQDTRYF
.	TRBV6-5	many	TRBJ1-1	TGTGCCAGCAGTTCGAACAGATTTTCCACTGAAGCTTTCTTT	CASSSNRFSTEAFF
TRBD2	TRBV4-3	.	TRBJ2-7	TGCGCCAGCAGCCAAGAGACTAGCGGGAGGGCCCTTGGCTACGAGCAGTACTTC	CASSQETSGRALGYEQYF
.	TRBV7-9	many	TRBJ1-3	TGTGCCAGCAGCTTAGCGTTCTCCGGAAACACCATATATTTT	CASSLAFSGNTIYF